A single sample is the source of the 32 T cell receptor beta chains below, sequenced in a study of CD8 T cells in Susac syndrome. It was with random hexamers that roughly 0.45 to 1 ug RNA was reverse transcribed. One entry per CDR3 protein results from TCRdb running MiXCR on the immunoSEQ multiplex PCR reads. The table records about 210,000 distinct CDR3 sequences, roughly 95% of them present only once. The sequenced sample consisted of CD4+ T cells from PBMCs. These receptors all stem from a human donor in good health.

The CDR3 DNA reads TGTGCCAGCAGTCTAAGCGGGAGCGCAGATACGCAGTATTTT. Translating gives CASSLSGSADTQYF. The chain links TRBV3-1 to TRBJ2-3; 8 nucleotides align to TRBD2. CDR3 size: 14 residues. V lost 6 bases, J lost 4 bases, and 6 bases stayed unmatched. Per germline, CDR1 LGHDT and CDR2 YNNKEL (reference sequence).

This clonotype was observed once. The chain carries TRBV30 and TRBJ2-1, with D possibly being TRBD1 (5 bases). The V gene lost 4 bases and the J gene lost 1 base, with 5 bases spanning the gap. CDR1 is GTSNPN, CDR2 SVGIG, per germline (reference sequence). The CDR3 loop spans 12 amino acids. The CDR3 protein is CAWKGSYNEQFF. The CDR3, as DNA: TGTGCCTGGAAGGGGTCCTACAATGAGCAGTTCTTC.

The CDR3 DNA is TGCAGCGTTGGGTCGAGCTCGTCTGAAAAACTGTTTTTT. Translated, it gives CSVGSSSSEKLFF. The chain recombines TRBV29-1 with TRBJ1-4; D not resolved. This CDR3 comprises 13 residues. V dropped 4 bases and J dropped 7 bases, with 13 bases sitting between them. Germline assignment: CDR1 SQVTM and CDR2 ANQGSEA.

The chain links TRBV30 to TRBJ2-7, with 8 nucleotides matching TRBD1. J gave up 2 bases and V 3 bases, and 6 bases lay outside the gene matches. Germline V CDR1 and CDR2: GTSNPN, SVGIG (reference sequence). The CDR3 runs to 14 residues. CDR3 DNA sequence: TGTGCCTGGAGCGGGACAGGACCCGCCTACGAGCAGTACGTC. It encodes CAWSGTGPAYEQYV.

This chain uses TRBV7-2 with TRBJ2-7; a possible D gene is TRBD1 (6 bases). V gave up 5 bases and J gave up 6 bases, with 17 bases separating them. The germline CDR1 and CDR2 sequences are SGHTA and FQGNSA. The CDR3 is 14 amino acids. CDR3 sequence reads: CASSAGHTGFEQYF. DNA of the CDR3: TGTGCCAGCAGCGCCGGCCACACAGGGTTCGAGCAGTACTTC. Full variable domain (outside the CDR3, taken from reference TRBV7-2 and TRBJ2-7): GAGVSQSPSNKVTEKGKDVELRCDPISGHTALYWYRQSLGQGLEFLIYFQGNSAPDKSGLPSDRFSAERTGGSVSTLTIQRTQQEDSAVYLCASSAGHTGFEQYFGPGTRLTVT.

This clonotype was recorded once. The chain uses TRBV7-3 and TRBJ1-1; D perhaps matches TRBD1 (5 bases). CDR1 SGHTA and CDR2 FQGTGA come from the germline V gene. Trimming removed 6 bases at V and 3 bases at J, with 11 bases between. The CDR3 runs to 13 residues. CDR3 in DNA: TGTGCCAGCAGTCAAAAAGGGGACACTGAAGCTTTCTTT. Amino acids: CASSQKGDTEAFF.

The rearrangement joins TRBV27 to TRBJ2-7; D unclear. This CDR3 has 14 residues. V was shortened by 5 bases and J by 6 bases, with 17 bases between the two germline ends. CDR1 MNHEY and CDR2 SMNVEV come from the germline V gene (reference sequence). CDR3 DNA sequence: TGTGCCAGCAGTCCCAATCGATCATGGGGCGAGCAGTACGTC. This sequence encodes CASSPNRSWGEQYV.

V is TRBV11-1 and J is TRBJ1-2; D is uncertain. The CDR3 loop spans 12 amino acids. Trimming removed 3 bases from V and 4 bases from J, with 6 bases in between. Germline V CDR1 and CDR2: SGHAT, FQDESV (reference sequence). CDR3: CASSFPGYGYTF. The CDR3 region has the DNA TGTGCCAGCAGCTTTCCAGGCTATGGCTACACCTTC.

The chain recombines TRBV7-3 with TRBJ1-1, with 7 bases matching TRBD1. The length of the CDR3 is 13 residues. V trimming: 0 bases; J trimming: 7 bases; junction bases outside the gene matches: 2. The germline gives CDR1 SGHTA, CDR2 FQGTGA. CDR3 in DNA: TGTGCCAGCAGCTTAACGGGACAGCTTGAAGCTTTCTTT. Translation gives CASSLTGQLEAFF. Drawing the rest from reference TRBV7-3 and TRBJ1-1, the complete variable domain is GAGVSQTPSNKVTEKGKYVELRCDPISGHTALYWYRQSLGQGPEFLIYFQGTGAADDSGLPNDRFFAVRPEGSVSTLKIQRTERGDSAVYLCASSLTGQLEAFFGQGTRLTVV.

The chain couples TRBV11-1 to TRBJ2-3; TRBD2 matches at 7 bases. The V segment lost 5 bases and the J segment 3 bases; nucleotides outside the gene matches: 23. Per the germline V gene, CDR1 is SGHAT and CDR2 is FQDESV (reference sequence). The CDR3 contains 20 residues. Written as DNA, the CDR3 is TGTGCCAGCAGCCAGCGGGAAGTTTGGGGTCGTAAGGAATCAACAGATACGCAGTATTTT. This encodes CASSQREVWGRKESTDTQYF.

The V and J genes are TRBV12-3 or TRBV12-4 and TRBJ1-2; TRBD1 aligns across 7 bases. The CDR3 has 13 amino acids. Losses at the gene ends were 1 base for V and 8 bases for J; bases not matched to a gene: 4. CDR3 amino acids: CASSLDPRGGYTF. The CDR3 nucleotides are TGTGCCAGCAGTTTAGATCCCAGGGGGGGCTACACCTTC.

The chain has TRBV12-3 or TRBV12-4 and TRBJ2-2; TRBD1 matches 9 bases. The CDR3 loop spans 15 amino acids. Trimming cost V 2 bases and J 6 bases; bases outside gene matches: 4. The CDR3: CASSLITGGPGELFF. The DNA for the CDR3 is TGTGCCAGCAGTTTAATCACAGGGGGCCCCGGGGAGCTGTTTTTT.

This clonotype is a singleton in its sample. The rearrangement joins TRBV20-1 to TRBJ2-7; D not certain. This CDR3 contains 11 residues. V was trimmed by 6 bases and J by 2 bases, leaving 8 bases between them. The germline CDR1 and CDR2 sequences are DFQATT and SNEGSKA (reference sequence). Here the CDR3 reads CSAQAPYEQYV. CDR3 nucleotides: TGCAGTGCCCAAGCCCCCTACGAGCAGTACGTC.

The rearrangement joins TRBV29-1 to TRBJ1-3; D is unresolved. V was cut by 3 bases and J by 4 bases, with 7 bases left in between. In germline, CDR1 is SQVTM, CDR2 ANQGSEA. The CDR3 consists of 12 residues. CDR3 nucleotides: TGCAGCGTTGATGGACTAGGAAACACCATATATTTT. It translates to CSVDGLGNTIYF.

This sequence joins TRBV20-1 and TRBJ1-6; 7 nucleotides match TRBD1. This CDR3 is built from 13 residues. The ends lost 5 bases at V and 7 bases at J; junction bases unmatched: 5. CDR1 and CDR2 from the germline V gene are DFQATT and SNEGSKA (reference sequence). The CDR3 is CSAEDRINSPLHF. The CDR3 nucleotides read TGCAGTGCTGAGGACAGGATAAATTCACCCCTCCACTTT.

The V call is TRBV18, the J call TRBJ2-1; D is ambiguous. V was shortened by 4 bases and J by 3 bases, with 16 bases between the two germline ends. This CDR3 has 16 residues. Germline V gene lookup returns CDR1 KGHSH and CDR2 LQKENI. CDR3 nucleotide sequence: TGTGCCAGCTCACGTGATATCACGGATGGCTACAATGAGCAGTTCTTC. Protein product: CASSRDITDGYNEQFF.

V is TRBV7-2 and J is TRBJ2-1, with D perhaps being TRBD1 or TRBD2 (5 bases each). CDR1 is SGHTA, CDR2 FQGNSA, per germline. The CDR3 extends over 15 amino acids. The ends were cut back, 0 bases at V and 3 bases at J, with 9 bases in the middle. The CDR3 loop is CASSLAGPIYNEQFF. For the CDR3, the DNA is TGTGCCAGCAGCTTAGCGGGACCAATCTACAATGAGCAGTTCTTC.

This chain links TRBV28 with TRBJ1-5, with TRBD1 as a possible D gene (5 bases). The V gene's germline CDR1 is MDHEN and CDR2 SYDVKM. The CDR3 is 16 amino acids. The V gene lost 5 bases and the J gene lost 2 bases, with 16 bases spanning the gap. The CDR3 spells CASSRDRSSGNQPQHF. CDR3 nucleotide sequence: TGTGCCAGCAGTCGAGACAGATCGTCGGGCAATCAGCCCCAGCATTTT.

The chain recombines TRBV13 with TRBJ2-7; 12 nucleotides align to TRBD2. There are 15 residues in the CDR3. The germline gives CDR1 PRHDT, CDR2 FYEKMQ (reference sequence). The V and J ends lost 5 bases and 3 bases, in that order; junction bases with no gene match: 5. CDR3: CASSATLAGGYEQYF. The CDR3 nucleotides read TGTGCCAGCAGCGCCACACTAGCGGGGGGCTACGAGCAGTACTTC.

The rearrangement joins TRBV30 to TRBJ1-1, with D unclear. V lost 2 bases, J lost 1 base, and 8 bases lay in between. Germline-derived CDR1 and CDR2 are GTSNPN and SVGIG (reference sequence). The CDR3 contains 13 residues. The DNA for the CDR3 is TGTGCCTGGAGTTCGACGGGGAACACTGAAGCTTTCTTT. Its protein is CAWSSTGNTEAFF.

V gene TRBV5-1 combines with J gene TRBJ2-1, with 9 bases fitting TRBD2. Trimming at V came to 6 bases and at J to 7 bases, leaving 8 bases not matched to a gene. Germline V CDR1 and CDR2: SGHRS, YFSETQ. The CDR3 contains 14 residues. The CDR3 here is CASTNLAGTNEQFF. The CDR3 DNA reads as TGCGCCAGCACAAACCTAGCGGGAACTAATGAGCAGTTCTTC. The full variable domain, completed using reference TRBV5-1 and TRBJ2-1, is KAGVTQTPRYLIKTRGQQVTLSCSPISGHRSVSWYQQTPGQGLQFLFEYFSETQRNKGNFPGRFSGRQFSNSRSEMNVSTLELGDSALYLCASTNLAGTNEQFFGPGTRLTVL.

CDR3 amino acids: CASSQGVNSGRAEDTQYF. The CDR3 bases are TGTGCCAGCAGCCAAGGGGTCAATAGCGGGAGGGCCGAAGATACGCAGTATTTT. The chain has TRBV3-1 and TRBJ2-3; 11 positions agree with TRBD2. After removal of 1 base from V and 5 bases from J, the junction contained 11 bases not matched to a gene. Germline V gives CDR1 LGHDT, CDR2 YNNKEL (reference sequence). This CDR3 comprises 18 residues.

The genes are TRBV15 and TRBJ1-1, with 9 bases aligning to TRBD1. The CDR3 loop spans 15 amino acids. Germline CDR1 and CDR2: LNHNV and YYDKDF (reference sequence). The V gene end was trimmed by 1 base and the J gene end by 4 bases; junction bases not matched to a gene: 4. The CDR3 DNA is TGTGCCACCAGCAGAGCCGCGACAGGGGGCACTGAAGCTTTCTTT. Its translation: CATSRAATGGTEAFF.

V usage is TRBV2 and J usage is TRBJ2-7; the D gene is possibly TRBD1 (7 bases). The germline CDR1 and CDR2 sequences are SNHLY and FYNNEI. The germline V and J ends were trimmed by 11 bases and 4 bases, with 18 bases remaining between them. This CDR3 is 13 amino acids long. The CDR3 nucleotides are TGTGCCGGAGGGGGCTCACCCCCATACGAGCAGTACTTC. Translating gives CAGGGSPPYEQYF.

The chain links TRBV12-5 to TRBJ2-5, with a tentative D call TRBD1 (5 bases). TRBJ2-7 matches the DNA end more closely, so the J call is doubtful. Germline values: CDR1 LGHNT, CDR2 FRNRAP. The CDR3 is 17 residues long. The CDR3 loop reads CASGLPRAGASLYEQYF. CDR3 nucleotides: TGTGCTAGTGGTTTGCCTCGGGCTGGGGCATCCCTATACGAGCAGTACTTC.

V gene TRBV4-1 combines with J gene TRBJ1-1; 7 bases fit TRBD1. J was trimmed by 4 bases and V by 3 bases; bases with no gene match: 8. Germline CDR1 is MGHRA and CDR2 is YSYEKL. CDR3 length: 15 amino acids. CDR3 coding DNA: TGCGCCAGCAGCCAGGGCATACAGGGGAGCACTGAAGCTTTCTTT. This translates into CASSQGIQGSTEAFF.

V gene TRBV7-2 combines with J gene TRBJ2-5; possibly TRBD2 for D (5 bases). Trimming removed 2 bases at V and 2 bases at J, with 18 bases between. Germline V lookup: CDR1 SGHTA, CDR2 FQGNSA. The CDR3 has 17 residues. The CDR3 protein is CASSLSSASTKQETQYF. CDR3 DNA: TGTGCCAGCAGCTTATCATCGGCTAGCACCAAACAAGAGACCCAGTACTTC. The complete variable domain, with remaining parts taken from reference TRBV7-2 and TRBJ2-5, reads GAGVSQSPSNKVTEKGKDVELRCDPISGHTALYWYRQSLGQGLEFLIYFQGNSAPDKSGLPSDRFSAERTGGSVSTLTIQRTQQEDSAVYLCASSLSSASTKQETQYFGPGTRLLVL.

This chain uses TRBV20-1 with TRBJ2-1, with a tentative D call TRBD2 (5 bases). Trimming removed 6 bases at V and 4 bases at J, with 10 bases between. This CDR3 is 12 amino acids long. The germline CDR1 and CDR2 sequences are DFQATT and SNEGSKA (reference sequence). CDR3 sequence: CSASGLYNEQFF. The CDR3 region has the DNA TGCAGTGCCTCAGGACTGTACAATGAGCAGTTCTTC.

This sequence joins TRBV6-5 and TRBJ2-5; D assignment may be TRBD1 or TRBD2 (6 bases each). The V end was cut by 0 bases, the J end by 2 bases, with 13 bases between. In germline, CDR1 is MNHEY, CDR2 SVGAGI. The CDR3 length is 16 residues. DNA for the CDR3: TGTGCCAGCAGTTACTCTCCGGGGGCAGGTCAAGAGACCCAGTACTTC. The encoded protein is CASSYSPGAGQETQYF.

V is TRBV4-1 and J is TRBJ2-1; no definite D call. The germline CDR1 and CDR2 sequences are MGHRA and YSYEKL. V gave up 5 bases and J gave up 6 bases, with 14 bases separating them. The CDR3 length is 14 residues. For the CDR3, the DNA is TGCGCCAGCAGCGAAGGGCTAGGGTCCAATGAGCAGTTCTTC. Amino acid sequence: CASSEGLGSNEQFF.

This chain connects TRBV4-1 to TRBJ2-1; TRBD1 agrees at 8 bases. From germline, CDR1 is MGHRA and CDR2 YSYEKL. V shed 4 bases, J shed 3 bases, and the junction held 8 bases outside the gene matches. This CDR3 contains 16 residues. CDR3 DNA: TGCGCCAGCAGCCGTAGACAGGGGAGTAACTACAATGAGCAGTTCTTC. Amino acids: CASSRRQGSNYNEQFF.

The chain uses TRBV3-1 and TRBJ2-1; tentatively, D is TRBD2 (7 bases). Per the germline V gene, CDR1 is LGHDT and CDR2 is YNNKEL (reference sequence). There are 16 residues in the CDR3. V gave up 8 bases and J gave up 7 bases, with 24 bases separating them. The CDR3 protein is CASAATRGGALNEQFF. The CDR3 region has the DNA TGTGCCAGCGCAGCTACCCGAGGGGGGGCTTTGAATGAGCAGTTCTTC.